Listed below are T cell receptor beta chains from one sample, sequenced in a study of neoadjuvant anti-PD-1 for oral cavity cancer. TCRdb's table, derived via immunoSEQ multiplex PCR, lists solely in-frame clones and lacks some. This table has some 15,000 clones, 55% to 75% appearing once. The source material was PBMCs, sampled before nivolumab (anti-PD-1) treatment. These receptors came from a person between 40 and 85 years old with oral cavity squamous cell carcinoma. CDR3s include the opening cysteine and the closing phenylalanine or tryptophan. A D gene is named only where the DNA matches it firmly.

D	V	CDR3
-	TRBV9	CASSVGDNEQFF
-	TRBV27	CASIKTGQSYNQPQHF
-	TRBV6-1	CASAQGGGYGYTF
-	TRBV6-6	CASSYSGETQYF
-	TRBV6-1	CASTGDSDTQYF
-	TRBV7-9	CASSLSAGMLSTEAFF
-	TRBV19	CASTTQGSGGNTIYF
TRBD1	TRBV7-3	CASSRGDRPYEQYF
-	TRBV30	CAWRKGRNNEKLFF
TRBD1	TRBV11-3	CASSPGTGLGGANVLTF
TRBD1	TRBV6-5	CASSYLRDSSYEQYF
-	TRBV6-5	CASCRAPNEKLFF
TRBD1	TRBV7-8	CASSLTGGNQPQHF
-	TRBV5-8	CASSLNRNIQYF
-	TRBV6-6	CASSLPGDQPQHF
-	TRBV9	CATRQFTSEETQYF
TRBD2	TRBV29-1	CSVVVPTGTSGRNEQFF
TRBD2	TRBV30	CAWDRREYGEQFF
-	TRBV5-4	CASGQTVNYGYTF
TRBD2	TRBV27	CASSLNRLASTDTQYF
-	TRBV20-1	CSARGGNTIYF
TRBD2	TRBV7-9	CASSLGTSRIYEQYF
-	TRBV6-6	CASSYGTSNTGELFF
-	TRBV5-1	CASSTGRAGTEAFF
-	TRBV7-9	CASSLVPGNSPLHF
-	TRBV5-4	CASSLAVRGANGKNIQYF
-	TRBV10-2	CASRDHSTDTQYF
-	TRBV2	CASRRALNEKLFF
-	TRBV7-8	CASSLHGGYTF
-	TRBV11-1	CASSSIRWAEAFF
-	TRBV5-1	CASSLGRENQPQHF
-	TRBV30	CAWSPATSGNTIYF
-	TRBV7-9	CASSLVSERGYTF
-	TRBV19	CASRQGTGELFF
-	TRBV6-1	CASSAIFAGELFF
-	TRBV25-1	CASSEAGENQETQYF
-	TRBV6-6	CASKEFNQPQHF
-	TRBV7-2	CASSLARSVLYGYTF
-	TRBV6-6	CASSYSTGPANEQFF
-	TRBV2	CASSASFSRHYEQYF
-	TRBV28	CASSLSGGNTIYF
-	TRBV15	CATSSRQGSVSDTQYF
-	TRBV5-6	CASSLVGANEKLFF
-	TRBV9	CASSARGGSAGNTIYF
-	TRBV11-3	CASSPEGTNTGEQFF
-	TRBV19	CASRVPGGANVLTF
-	TRBV6-1	CASSLDSFNEKLFF
-	TRBV5-1	CASSLGTANEKLFF